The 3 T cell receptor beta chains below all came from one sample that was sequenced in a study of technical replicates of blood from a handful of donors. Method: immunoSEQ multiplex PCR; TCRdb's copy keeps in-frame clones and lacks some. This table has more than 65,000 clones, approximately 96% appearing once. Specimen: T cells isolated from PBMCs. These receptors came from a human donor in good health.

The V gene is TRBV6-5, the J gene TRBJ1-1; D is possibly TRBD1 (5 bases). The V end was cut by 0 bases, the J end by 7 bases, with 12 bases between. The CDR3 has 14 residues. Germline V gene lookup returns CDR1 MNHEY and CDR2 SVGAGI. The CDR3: CASSYSGTLGEAFF. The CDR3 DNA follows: TGTGCCAGCAGTTACTCCGGGACTCTAGGTGAAGCTTTCTTT.

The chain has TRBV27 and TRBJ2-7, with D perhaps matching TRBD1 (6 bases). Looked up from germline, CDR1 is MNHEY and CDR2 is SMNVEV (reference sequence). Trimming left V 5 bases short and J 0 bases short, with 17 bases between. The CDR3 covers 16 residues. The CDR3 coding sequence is TGTGCCAGCAGTACCTCTCTCGGGACACACTCCTACGAGCAGTACTTC. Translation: CASSTSLGTHSYEQYF.

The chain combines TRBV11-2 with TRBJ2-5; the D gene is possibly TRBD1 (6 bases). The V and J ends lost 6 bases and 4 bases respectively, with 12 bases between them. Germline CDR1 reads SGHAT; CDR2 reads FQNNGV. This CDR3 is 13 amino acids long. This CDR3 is CASREGGAETQYF. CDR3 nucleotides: TGTGCCAGCAGAGAAGGGGGAGCAGAGACCCAGTACTTC.